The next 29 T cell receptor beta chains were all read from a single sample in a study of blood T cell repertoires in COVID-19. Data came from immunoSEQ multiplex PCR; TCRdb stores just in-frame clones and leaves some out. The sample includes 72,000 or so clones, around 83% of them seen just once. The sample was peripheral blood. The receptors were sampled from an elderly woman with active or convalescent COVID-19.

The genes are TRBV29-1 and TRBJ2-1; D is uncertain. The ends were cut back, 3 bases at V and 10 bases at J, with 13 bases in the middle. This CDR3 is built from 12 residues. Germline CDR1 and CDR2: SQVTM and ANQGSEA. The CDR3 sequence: CSVEGPRVEQFF. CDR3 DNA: TGCAGCGTTGAGGGCCCACGCGTGGAGCAGTTCTTC.

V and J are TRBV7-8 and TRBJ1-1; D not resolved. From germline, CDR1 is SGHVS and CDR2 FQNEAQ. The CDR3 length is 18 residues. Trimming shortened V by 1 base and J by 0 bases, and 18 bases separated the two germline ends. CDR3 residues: CASSLVFGLPGLNTEAFF. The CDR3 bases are TGTGCCAGCAGCTTAGTATTTGGTCTCCCCGGGTTGAACACTGAAGCTTTCTTT.

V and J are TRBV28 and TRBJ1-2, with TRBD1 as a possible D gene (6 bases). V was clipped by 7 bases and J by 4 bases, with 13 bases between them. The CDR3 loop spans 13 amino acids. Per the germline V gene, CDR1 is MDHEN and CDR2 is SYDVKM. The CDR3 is CASTADRTYGYTF. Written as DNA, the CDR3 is TGTGCCAGCACCGCAGACAGGACCTATGGCTACACCTTC.

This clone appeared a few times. The CDR3 bases are TGTGCCTGGAGTTATGGGGCCAGCGGCTACACCTTC. Encoded protein: CAWSYGASGYTF. The J gene is TRBJ1-2, the V gene TRBV30; D is perhaps TRBD1 (5 bases). V lost 2 bases and J 8 bases, leaving 12 bases between the germline ends. CDR1 and CDR2 from the germline V gene are GTSNPN and SVGIG (reference sequence). The CDR3 contains 12 residues.

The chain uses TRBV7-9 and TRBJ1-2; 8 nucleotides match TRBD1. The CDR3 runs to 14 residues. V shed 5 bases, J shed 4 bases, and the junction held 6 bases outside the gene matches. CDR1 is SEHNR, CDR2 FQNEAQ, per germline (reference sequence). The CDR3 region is CASSPPDRVYGYTF. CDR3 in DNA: TGTGCCAGCAGCCCCCCGGACAGGGTCTATGGCTACACCTTC.

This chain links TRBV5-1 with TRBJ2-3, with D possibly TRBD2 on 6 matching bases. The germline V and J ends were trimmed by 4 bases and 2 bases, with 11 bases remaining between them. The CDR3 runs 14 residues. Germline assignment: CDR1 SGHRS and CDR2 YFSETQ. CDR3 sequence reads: CASSREPNTDTQYF. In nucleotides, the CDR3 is TGCGCCAGCAGCCGGGAGCCTAACACAGATACGCAGTATTTT. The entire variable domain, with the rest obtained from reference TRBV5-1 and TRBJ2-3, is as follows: KAGVTQTPRYLIKTRGQQVTLSCSPISGHRSVSWYQQTPGQGLQFLFEYFSETQRNKGNFPGRFSGRQFSNSRSEMNVSTLELGDSALYLCASSREPNTDTQYFGPGTRLTVL.

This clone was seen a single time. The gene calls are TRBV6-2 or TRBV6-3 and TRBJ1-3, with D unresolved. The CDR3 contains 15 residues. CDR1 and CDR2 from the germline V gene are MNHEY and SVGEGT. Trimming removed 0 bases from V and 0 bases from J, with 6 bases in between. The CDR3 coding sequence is TGTGCCAGCAGTTACTCGACATACTCTGGAAACACCATATATTTT. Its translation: CASSYSTYSGNTIYF.

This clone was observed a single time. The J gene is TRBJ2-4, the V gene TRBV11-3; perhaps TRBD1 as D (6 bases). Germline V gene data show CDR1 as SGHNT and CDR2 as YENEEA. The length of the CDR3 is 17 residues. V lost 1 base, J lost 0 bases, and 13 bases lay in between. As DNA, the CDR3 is TGTGCCAGCAGCTTAGGCCCCCAGGGGCTAGCCAAAAACATTCAGTACTTC. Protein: CASSLGPQGLAKNIQYF.

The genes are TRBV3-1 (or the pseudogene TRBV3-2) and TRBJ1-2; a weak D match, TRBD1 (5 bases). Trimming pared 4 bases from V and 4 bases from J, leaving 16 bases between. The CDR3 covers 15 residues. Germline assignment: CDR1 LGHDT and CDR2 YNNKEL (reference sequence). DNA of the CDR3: TGTGCCAGCAGCCCGCCCAACGACAGAAGCTATGGCTACACCTTC. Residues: CASSPPNDRSYGYTF.

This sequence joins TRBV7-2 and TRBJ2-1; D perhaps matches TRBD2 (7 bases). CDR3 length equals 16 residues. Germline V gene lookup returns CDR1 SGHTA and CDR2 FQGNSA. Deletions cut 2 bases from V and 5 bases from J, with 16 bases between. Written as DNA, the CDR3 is TGTGCCAGCAGCTTACTTCCGGGGGGCCGAAACAATGAGCAGTTCTTC. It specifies CASSLLPGGRNNEQFF.

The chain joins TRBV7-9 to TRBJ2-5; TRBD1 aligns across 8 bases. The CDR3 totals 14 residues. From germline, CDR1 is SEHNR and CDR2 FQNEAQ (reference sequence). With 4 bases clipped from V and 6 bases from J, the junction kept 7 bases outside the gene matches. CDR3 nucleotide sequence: TGTGCCAGCAGCTCCGGACAGGGTTCGAAGACCCAGTACTTC. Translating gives CASSSGQGSKTQYF.

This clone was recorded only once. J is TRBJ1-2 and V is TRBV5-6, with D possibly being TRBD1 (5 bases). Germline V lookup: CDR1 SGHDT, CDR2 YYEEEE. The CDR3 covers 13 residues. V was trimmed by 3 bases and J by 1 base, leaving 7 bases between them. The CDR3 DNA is TGTGCCAGCAGCTCAGGGAATAACTATGGCTACACCTTC. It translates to CASSSGNNYGYTF.

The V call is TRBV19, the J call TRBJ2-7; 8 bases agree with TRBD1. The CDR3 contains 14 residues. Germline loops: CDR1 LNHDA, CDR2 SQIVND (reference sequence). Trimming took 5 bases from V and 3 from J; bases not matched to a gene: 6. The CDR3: CASSPQQGVYEQYF. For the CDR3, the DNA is TGTGCCAGTAGTCCCCAACAGGGGGTCTACGAGCAGTACTTC.

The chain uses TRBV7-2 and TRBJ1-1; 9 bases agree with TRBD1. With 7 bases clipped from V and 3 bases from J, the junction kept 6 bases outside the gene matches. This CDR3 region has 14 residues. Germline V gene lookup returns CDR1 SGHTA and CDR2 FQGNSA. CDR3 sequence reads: CASKGDRVDTEAFF. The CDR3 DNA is TGTGCCAGCAAAGGGGACAGGGTTGACACTGAAGCTTTCTTT. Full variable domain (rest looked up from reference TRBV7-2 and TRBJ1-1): GAGVSQSPSNKVTEKGKDVELRCDPISGHTALYWYRQSLGQGLEFLIYFQGNSAPDKSGLPSDRFSAERTGGSVSTLTIQRTQQEDSAVYLCASKGDRVDTEAFFGQGTRLTVV.

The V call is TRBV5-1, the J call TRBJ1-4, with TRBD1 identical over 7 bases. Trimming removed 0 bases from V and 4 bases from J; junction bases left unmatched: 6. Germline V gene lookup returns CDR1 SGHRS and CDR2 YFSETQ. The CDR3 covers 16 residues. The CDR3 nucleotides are TGCGCCAGCAGCTTGGAAGGGGGCAGGGTTAATGAAAAACTGTTTTTT. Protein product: CASSLEGGRVNEKLFF.

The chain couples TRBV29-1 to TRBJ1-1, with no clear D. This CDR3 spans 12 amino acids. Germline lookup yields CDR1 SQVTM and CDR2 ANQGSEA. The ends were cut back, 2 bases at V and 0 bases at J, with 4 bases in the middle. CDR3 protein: CSVENMNTEAFF. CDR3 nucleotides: TGCAGCGTTGAAAATATGAACACTGAAGCTTTCTTT.

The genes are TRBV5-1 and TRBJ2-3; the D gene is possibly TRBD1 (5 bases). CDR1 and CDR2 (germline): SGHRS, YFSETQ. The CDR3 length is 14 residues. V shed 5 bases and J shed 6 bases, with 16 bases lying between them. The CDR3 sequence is CASRVDRAQDTQYF. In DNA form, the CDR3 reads TGCGCCAGCAGGGTTGACAGAGCACAGGATACGCAGTATTTT.

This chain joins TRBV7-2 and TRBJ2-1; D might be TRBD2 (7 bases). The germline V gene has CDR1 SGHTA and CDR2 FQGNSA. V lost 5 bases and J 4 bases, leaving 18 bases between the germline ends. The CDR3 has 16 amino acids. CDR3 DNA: TGTGCCAGCAGCCCCCTTGGCGGGGGCCCATACAATGAGCAGTTCTTC. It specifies CASSPLGGGPYNEQFF.

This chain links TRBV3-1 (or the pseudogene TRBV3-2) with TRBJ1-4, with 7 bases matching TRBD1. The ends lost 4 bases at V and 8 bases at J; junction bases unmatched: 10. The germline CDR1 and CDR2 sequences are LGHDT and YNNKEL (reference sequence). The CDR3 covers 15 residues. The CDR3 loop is CASSLTGTVGEKLFF. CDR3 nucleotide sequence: TGTGCCAGCAGCCTTACCGGGACAGTCGGCGAAAAACTGTTTTTT.

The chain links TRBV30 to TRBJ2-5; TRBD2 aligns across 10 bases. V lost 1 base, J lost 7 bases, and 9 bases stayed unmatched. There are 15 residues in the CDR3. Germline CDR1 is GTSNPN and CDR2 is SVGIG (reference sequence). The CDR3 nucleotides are TGTGCCTGGAGTGCCACGGGACTAGCGATAGGGACCCAGTACTTC. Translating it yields CAWSATGLAIGTQYF.

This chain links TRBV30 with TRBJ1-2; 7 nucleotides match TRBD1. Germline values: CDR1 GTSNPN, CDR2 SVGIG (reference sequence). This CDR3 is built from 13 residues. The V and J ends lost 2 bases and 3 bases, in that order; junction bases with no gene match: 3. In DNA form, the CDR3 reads TGTGCCTGGAGTCAAGGACAGGACTATGGCTACACCTTC. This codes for CAWSQGQDYGYTF.

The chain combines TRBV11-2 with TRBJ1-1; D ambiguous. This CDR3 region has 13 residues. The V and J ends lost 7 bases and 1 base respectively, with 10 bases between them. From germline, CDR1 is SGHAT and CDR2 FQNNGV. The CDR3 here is CASTLAGNTEAFF. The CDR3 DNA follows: TGTGCCAGCACCCTAGCGGGGAACACTGAAGCTTTCTTT. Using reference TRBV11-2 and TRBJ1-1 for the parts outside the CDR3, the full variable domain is EAGVAQSPRYKIIEKRQSVAFWCNPISGHATLYWYQQILGQGPKLLIQFQNNGVVDDSQLPKDRFSAERLKGVDSTLKIQPAKLEDSAVYLCASTLAGNTEAFFGQGTRLTVV.

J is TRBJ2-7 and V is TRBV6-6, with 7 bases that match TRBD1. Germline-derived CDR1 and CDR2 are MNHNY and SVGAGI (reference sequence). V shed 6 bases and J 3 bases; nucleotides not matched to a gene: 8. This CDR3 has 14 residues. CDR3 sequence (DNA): TGTGCCAGCAGCCCCGGGACAGACTTCTACGAGCAGTACTTC. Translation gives CASSPGTDFYEQYF.

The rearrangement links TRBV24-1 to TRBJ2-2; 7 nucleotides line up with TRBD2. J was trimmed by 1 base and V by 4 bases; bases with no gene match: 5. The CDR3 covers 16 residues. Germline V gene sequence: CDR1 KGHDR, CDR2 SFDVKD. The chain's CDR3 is CATSDSGTKNTGELFF. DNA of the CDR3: TGTGCCACCAGTGACTCCGGGACTAAGAACACCGGGGAGCTGTTTTTT.

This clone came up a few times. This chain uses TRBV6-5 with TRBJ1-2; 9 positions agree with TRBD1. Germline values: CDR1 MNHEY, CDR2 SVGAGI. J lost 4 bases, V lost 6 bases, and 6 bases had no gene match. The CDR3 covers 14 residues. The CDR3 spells CASSRTGEGYGYTF. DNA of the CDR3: TGTGCCAGCAGCCGGACAGGGGAGGGCTATGGCTACACCTTC.

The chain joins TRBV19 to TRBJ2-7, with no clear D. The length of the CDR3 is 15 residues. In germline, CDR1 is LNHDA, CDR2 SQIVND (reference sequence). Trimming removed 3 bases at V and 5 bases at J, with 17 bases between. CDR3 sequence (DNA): TGTGCCAGTAGTATCTGGGCAGGCGCCCCGAACGAGCAGTACTTC. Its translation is CASSIWAGAPNEQYF.

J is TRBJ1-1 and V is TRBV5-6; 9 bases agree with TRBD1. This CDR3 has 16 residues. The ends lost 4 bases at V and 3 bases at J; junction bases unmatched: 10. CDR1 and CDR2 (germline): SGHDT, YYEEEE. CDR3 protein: CASSGDRVFWDTEAFF. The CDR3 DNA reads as TGTGCCAGCAGCGGGGACAGGGTATTTTGGGACACTGAAGCTTTCTTT.

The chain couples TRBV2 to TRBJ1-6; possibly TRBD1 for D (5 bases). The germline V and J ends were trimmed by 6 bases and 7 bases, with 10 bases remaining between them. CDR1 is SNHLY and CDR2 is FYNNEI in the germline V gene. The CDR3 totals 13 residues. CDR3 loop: CASRDTGNSPLHF. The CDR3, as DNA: TGTGCCAGCAGGGACACTGGAAATTCACCCCTCCACTTT.

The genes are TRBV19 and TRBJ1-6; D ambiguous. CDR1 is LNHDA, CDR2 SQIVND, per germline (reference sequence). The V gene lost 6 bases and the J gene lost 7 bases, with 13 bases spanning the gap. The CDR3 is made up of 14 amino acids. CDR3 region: CASSTVGGNSPLHF. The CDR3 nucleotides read TGTGCCAGTAGCACCGTGGGAGGCAATTCACCCCTCCACTTT.